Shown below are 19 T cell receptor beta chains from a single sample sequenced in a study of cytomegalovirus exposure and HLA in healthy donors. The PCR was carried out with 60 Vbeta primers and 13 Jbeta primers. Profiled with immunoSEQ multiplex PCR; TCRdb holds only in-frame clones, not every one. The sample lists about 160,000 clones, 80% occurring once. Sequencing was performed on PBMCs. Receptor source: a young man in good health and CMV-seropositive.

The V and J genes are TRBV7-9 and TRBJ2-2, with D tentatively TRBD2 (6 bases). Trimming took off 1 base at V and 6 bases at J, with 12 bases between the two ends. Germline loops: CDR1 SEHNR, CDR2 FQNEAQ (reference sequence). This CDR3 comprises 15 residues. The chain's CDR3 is CASSLGGAGSGELFF. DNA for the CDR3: TGTGCCAGCAGCTTAGGAGGCGCGGGATCCGGGGAGCTGTTTTTT.

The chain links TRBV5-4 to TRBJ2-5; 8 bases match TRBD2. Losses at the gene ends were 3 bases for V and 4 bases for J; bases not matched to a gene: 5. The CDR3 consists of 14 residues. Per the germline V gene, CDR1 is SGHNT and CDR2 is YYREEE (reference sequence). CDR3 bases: TGTGCCAGCAGCTCAGGACTAGCTCGAGAGACCCAGTACTTC. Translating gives CASSSGLARETQYF.

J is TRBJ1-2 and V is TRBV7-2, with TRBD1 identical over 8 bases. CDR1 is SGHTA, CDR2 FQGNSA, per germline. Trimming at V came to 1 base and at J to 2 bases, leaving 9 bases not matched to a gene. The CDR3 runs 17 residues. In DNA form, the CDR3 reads TGTGCCAGCAGCTTAGGTACCGGGACAGGAGTCAACTATGGCTACACCTTC. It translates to CASSLGTGTGVNYGYTF.

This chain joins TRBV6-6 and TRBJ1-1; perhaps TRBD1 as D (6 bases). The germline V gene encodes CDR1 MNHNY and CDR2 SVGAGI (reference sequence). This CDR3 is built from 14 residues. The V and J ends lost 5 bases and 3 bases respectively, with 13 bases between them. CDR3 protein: CASSLGGPDTEAFF. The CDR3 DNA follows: TGTGCCAGCAGTCTGGGGGGGCCCGACACTGAAGCTTTCTTT.

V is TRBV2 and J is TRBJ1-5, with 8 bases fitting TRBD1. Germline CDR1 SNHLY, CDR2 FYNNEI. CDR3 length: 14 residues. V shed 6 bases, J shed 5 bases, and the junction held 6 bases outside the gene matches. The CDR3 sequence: CASSGAGGHQPQHF. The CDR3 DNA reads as TGTGCCAGCAGCGGGGCAGGGGGCCATCAGCCCCAGCATTTT.

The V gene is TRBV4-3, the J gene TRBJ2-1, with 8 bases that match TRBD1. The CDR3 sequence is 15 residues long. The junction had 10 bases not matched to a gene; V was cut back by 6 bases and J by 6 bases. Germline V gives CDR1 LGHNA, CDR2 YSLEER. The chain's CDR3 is CASRAGTGVVNEQFF. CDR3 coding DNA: TGCGCCAGCAGGGCCGGGACAGGTGTAGTCAATGAGCAGTTCTTC.

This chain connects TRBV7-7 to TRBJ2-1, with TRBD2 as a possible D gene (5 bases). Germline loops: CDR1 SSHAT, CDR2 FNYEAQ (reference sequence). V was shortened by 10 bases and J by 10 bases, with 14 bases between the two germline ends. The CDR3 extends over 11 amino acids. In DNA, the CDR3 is TGTGCCACCATAAGGGAGTACGAGCAGTTCTTC. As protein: CATIREYEQFF.

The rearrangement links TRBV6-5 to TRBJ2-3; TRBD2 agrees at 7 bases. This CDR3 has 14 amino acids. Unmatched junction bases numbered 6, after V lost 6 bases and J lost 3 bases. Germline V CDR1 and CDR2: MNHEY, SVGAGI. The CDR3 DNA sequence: TGTGCCAGCAGCTACGGGGAGGGGACAGATACGCAGTATTTT. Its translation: CASSYGEGTDTQYF.

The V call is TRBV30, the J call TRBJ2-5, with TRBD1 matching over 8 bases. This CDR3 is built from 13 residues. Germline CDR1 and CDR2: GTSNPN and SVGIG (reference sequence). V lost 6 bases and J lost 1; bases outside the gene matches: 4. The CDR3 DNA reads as TGTGCCTGTGACGGGACAGGCCAAGAGACCCAGTACTTC. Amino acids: CACDGTGQETQYF.

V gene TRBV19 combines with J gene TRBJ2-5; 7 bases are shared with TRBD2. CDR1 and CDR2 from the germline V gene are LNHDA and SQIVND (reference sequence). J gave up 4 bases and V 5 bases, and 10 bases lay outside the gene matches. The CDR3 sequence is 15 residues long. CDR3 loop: CASSPTSEEGETQYF. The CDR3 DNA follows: TGTGCCAGTAGTCCAACTAGCGAGGAGGGAGAGACCCAGTACTTC. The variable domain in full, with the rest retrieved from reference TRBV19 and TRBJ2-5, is DGGITQSPKYLFRKEGQNVTLSCEQNLNHDAMYWYRQDPGQGLRLIYYSQIVNDFQKGDIAEGYSVSREKKESFPLTVTSAQKNPTAFYLCASSPTSEEGETQYFGPGTRLLVL.

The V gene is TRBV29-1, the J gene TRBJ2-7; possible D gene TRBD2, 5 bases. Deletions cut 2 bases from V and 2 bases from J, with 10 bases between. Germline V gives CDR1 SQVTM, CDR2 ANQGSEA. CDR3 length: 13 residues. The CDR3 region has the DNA TGCAGCGTTGAATCCGGGGAAGCCTACGAGCAGTACTTC. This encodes CSVESGEAYEQYF.

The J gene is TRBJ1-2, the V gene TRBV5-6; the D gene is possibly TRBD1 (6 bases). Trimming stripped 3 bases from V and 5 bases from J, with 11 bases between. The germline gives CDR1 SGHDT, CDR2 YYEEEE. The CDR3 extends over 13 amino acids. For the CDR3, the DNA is TGTGCCAGCAGCTCTCCGGGACAATATGGCTACACCTTC. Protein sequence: CASSSPGQYGYTF.

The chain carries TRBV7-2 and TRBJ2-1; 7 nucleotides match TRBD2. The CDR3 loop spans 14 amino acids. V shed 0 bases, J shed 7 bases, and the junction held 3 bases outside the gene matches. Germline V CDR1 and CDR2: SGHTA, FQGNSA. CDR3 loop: CASSLAGGLNEQFF. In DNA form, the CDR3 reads TGTGCCAGCAGCTTAGCGGGGGGACTAAATGAGCAGTTCTTC. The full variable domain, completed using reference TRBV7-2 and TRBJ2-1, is GAGVSQSPSNKVTEKGKDVELRCDPISGHTALYWYRQSLGQGLEFLIYFQGNSAPDKSGLPSDRFSAERTGGSVSTLTIQRTQQEDSAVYLCASSLAGGLNEQFFGPGTRLTVL.

CDR3: CASSETGIYGYTF. CDR3 coding DNA: TGTGCCAGCAGTGAAACAGGGATCTATGGCTACACCTTC. The V and J genes are TRBV6-5 and TRBJ1-2; perhaps TRBD1 as D (6 bases). The CDR3 has 13 residues. The V and J ends lost 5 bases and 4 bases respectively, with 11 bases between them. The V gene's germline CDR1 is MNHEY and CDR2 SVGAGI.

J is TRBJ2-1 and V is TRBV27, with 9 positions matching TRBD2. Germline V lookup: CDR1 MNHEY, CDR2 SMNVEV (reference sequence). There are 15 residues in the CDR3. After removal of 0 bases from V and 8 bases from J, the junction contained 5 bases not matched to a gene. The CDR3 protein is CASSLSPTSGDEQFF. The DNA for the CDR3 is TGTGCCAGCAGTTTATCGCCGACTAGCGGCGATGAGCAGTTCTTC.

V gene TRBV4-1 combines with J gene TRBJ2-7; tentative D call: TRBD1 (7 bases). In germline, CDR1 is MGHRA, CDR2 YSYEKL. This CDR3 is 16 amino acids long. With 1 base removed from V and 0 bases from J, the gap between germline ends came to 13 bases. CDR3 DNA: TGCGCCAGCAGCCAAGCCTCCCAGGGGGGCTCCTACGAGCAGTACTTC. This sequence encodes CASSQASQGGSYEQYF.

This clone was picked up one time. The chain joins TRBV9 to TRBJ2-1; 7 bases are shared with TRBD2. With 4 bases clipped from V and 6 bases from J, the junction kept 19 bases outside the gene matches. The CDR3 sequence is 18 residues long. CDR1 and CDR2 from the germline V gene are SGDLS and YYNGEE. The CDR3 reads CASSPSGLQTHLPNEQFF. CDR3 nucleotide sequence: TGTGCCAGCAGCCCTAGCGGCCTTCAAACCCACCTTCCCAATGAGCAGTTCTTC.

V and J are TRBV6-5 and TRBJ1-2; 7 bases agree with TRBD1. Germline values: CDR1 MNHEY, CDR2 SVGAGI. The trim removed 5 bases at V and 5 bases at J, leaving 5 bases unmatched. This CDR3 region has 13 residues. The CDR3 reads CASSESGGYGYTF. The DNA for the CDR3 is TGTGCCAGCAGTGAATCAGGGGGTTATGGCTACACCTTC.

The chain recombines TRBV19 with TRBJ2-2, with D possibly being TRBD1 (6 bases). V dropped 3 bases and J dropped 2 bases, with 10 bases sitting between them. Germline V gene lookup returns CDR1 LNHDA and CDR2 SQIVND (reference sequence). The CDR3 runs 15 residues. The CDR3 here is CASSIRDTNTGELFF. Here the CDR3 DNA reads TGTGCCAGTAGTATTCGGGACACCAACACCGGGGAGCTGTTTTTT.